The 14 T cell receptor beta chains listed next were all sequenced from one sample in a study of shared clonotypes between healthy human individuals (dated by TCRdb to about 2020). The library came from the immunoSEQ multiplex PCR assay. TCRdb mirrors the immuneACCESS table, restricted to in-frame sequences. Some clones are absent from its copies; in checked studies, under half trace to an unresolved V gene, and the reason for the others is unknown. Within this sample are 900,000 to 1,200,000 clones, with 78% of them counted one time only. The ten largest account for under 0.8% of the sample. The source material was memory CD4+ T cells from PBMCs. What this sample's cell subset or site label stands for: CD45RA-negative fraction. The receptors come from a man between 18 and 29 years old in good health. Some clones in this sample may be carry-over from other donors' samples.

CDR3 sequence reads: CASSVGLYGYTF. As DNA, the CDR3 is TGTGCCAGCTCAGTGGGACTCTATGGCTACACCTTC. V usage is TRBV18 and J usage is TRBJ1-2, with D possibly matching TRBD1 (5 bases). The CDR3 is made up of 12 amino acids. The germline V and J ends were trimmed by 5 bases and 4 bases, with 8 bases remaining between them. The germline gives CDR1 KGHSH, CDR2 LQKENI.

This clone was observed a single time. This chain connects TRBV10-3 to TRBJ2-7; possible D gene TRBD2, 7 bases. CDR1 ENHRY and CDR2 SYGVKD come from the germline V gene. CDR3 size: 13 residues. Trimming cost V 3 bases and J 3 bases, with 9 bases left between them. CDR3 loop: CAISEGGGYEQYF. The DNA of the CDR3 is TGTGCCATCAGTGAAGGGGGGGGCTACGAGCAGTACTTC.

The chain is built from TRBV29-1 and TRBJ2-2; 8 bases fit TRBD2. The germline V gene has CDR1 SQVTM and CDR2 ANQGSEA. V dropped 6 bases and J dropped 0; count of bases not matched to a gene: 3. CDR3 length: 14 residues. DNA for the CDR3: TGCAGCGTCCAACTAGCGGCGAACACCGGGGAGCTGTTTTTT. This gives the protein CSVQLAANTGELFF.

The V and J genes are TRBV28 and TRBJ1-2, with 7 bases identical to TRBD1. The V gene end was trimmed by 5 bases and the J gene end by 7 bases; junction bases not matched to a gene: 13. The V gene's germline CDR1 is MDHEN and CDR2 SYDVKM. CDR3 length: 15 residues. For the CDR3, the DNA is TGTGCCAGCAGTCCAGGGGGAGGGGTTTTAAGTGGCTACACCTTC. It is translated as CASSPGGGVLSGYTF.

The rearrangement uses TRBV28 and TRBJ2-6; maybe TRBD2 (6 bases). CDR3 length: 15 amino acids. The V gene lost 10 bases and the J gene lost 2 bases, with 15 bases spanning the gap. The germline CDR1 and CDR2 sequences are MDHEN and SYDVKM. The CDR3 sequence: CATSGLEAGANVLTF. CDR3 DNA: TGTGCCACCAGCGGGTTGGAAGCTGGGGCCAACGTCCTGACTTTC. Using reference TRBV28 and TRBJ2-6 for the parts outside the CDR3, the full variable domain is DVKVTQSSRYLVKRTGEKVFLECVQDMDHENMFWYRQDPGLGLRLIYFSYDVKMKEKGDIPEGYSVSREKKERFSLILESASTNQTSMYLCATSGLEAGANVLTFGAGSRLTVL.

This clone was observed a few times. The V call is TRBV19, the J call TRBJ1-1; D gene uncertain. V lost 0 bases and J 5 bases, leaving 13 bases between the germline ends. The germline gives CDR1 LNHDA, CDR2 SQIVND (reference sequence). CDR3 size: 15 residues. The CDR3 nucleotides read TGTGCCAGTAGTATAGAGTCGGGAAGGAGGACTGAAGCTTTCTTT. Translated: CASSIESGRRTEAFF.

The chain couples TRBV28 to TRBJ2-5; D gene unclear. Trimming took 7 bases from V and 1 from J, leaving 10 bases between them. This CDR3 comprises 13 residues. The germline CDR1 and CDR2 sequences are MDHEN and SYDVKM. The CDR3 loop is CASNGHPQETQYF. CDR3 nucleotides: TGTGCCAGCAATGGTCACCCCCAAGAGACCCAGTACTTC.

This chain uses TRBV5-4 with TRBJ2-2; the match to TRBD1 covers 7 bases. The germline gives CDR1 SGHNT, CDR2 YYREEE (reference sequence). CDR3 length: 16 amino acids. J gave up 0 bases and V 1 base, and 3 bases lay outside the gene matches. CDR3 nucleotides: TGTGCCAGCAGCTTGAGACAGGGCCCGAACACCGGGGAGCTGTTTTTT. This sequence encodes CASSLRQGPNTGELFF. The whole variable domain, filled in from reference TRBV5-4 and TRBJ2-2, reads ETGVTQSPTHLIKTRGQQVTLRCSSQSGHNTVSWYQQALGQGPQFIFQYYREEENGRGNFPPRFSGLQFPNYSSELNVNALELDDSALYLCASSLRQGPNTGELFFGEGSRLTVL.

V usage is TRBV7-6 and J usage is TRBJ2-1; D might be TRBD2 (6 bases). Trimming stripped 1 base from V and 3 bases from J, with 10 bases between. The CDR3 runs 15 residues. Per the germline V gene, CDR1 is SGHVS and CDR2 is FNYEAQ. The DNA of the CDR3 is TGTGCCAGCAGCTTAGGTGGGACTGACTACAATGAGCAGTTCTTC. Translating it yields CASSLGGTDYNEQFF.

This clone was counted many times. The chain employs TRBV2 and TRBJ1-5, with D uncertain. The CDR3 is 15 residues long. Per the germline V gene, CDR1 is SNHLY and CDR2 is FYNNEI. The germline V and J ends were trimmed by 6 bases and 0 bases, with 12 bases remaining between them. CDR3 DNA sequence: TGTGCCAGCAGAGAGACGGAGTATAGCAATCAGCCCCAGCATTTT. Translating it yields CASRETEYSNQPQHF.

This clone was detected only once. DNA of the CDR3: TGTGCCAGCAGTTTCGGACTAGCGGGAGGTACCGGGGAGCTGTTTTTT. It specifies CASSFGLAGGTGELFF. This chain links TRBV6-5 with TRBJ2-2; TRBD2 aligns across 14 bases. The CDR3 runs to 16 residues. Germline CDR1 MNHEY, CDR2 SVGAGI. V lost 4 bases to trimming and J lost 5 bases; unmatched junction nucleotides: 3.

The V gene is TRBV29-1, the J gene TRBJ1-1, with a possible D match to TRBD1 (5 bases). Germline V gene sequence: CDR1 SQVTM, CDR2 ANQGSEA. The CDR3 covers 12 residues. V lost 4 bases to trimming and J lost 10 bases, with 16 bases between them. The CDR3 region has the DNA TGCAGCGTTGTGCAGGCCCTGGGGGGAGCTTTCTTT. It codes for CSVVQALGGAFF.

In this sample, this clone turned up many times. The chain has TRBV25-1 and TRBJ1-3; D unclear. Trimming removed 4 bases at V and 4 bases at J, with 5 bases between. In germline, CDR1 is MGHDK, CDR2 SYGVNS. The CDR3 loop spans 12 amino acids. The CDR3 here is CASSGLGNTIYF. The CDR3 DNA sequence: TGTGCCAGCAGTGGGTTGGGAAACACCATATATTTT.

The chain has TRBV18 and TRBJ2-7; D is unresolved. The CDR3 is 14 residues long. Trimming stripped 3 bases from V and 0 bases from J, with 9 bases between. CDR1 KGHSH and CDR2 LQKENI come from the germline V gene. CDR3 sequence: CASSPNGPSYEQYF. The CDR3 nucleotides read TGTGCCAGCTCACCTAACGGACCCTCCTACGAGCAGTACTTC.